Listed below are T cell receptor beta chains from one sample, sequenced in a study of blood T cell repertoires in COVID-19. Here immunoSEQ multiplex PCR was the method, and the copy in TCRdb shows in-frame clones only, minus some. The sample consists of about 420,000 clones, 85% to 90% of them appearing once. Sequenced sample: peripheral blood. Every receptor here comes from a man aged 18 to 29 with COVID-19, enrolled during active disease. CDR3s include the opening cysteine and the closing phenylalanine or tryptophan. The D gene is left open where the match is weak. Clone size is shown for a subset of rows, as once, few, many or a class of expanded clone.

D: TRBD2; V: TRBV19; J: TRBJ2-2; size: NA; DNA: TGTGCCAGCGTAGACCCCGGGGGGGTAACCGGGGAGCTGTTTTTT; CDR3: CASVDPGGVTGELFF
D: TRBD2; V: TRBV25-1; J: TRBJ2-5; size: NA; DNA: TGTGCCAGCAGTGAGAGTAGCGGGGGCCAAGAGACCCAGTACTTC; CDR3: CASSESSGGQETQYF
D: TRBD2; V: TRBV2; J: TRBJ2-5; size: NA; DNA: TGTGCCAGCGGAGGACTAGCGGGGGTGGGGATCAGGGAGACCCAGTACTTC; CDR3: CASGGLAGVGIRETQYF
D: NA; V: TRBV6-1; J: TRBJ1-2; size: NA; DNA: TGTGCCAGCAGTGGGATGGGTTATGGGCAGATCTATGGCTACACCTTC; CDR3: CASSGMGYGQIYGYTF
D: TRBD1; V: TRBV29-1; J: TRBJ1-2; size: NA; DNA: TGCAGCGTTGATGAGACAGGGGGCGAATATGGCTACACCTTC; CDR3: CSVDETGGEYGYTF
D: TRBD2; V: TRBV5-4; J: TRBJ2-1; size: few; DNA: TGTGCCAGCAGCTTGTGGCTAGCGGGGAACAATGAGCAGTTCTTC; CDR3: CASSLWLAGNNEQFF
D: NA; V: TRBV11-3; J: TRBJ1-6; size: NA; DNA: TGTGCCAGCAGCTTAACAGAGAAGAATTCACCCCTCCACTTT; CDR3: CASSLTEKNSPLHF
D: NA; V: TRBV7-9; J: TRBJ2-3; size: NA; DNA: TGTGCCAGCAGCACCCGATATGTGGCCACCGGGAGCACAGATACGCAGTATTTT; CDR3: CASSTRYVATGSTDTQYF
D: NA; V: TRBV9; J: TRBJ2-2; size: once; DNA: TGTGCCAGCACCGGTTTCCCGACCGGGGAGCTGTTTTTT; CDR3: CASTGFPTGELFF
D: NA; V: TRBV4-1; J: TRBJ2-1; size: NA; DNA: TGCGCCAGCAGGCCGCGAGTCACCTACAATGAGCAGTTCTTC; CDR3: CASRPRVTYNEQFF
D: NA; V: TRBV2; J: TRBJ1-1; size: few; DNA: TGTGCCAGCAGTACCACAGGGTTAGACACTGAAGCTTTCTTT; CDR3: CASSTTGLDTEAFF
D: NA; V: TRBV19; J: TRBJ2-4; size: NA; DNA: TGTGCCAGTAGTGGTCGGGGATCCATAGCCAAAAACATTCAGTACTTC; CDR3: CASSGRGSIAKNIQYF
D: NA; V: TRBV19; J: TRBJ1-1; size: NA; DNA: TGTGCCAGTAGTTTGGCAAACACTGAAGCTTTCTTT; CDR3: CASSLANTEAFF
D: NA; V: TRBV6-5; J: TRBJ1-2; size: NA; DNA: TGTGCCAGCAGTTACTCGGTTATGGGGAGGAACTATGGCTACACCTTC; CDR3: CASSYSVMGRNYGYTF
D: NA; V: TRBV20-1; J: TRBJ1-4; size: NA; DNA: TGCAGTGCTGGGGCTGCCGAAAAACTGTTTTTT; CDR3: CSAGAAEKLFF
D: NA; V: TRBV25-1; J: TRBJ2-6; size: once; DNA: TGTGCCAGCAGTCCACGCGATCGTGGCTCTGGGGCCAACGTCCTGACTTTC; CDR3: CASSPRDRGSGANVLTF
D: TRBD1; V: TRBV3-1/TRBV3-2; J: TRBJ1-6; size: NA; DNA: TGTGCCAGCAGCCGAACAACAGGGGGCCGCAATTCACCCCTCCACTTT; CDR3: CASSRTTGGRNSPLHF
D: NA; V: TRBV28; J: TRBJ1-3; size: NA; DNA: TGTGCCAGCAGTTTAGCGCACTCTGGAAACACCATATATTTT; CDR3: CASSLAHSGNTIYF
D: NA; V: TRBV6-1; J: TRBJ1-1; size: NA; DNA: TGTGCCAGCAGTGAGACAGTCTACACTGAAGCTTTCTTT; CDR3: CASSETVYTEAFF
D: TRBD1; V: TRBV19; J: TRBJ1-1; size: NA; DNA: TGTGCCAGTAGAAACAGGGGCACGAACACTGAAGCTTTCTTT; CDR3: CASRNRGTNTEAFF
D: NA; V: TRBV28; J: TRBJ1-4; size: NA; DNA: TGTGCCAGCAGTTTCCAGGGAACAACTAATGAAAAACTGTTTTTT; CDR3: CASSFQGTTNEKLFF
D: TRBD2; V: TRBV5-1; J: TRBJ2-1; size: NA; DNA: TGCGCCAGTGACCGGGACCCCCAGCGGGGACTCTATGAGCAGTTCTTC; CDR3: CASDRDPQRGLYEQFF
D: TRBD1; V: TRBV6-5; J: TRBJ1-4; size: NA; DNA: TGTGCCAGCAGTTACTCGAACAGGGGGCGGGAAAAACTGTTTTTT; CDR3: CASSYSNRGREKLFF
D: NA; V: TRBV30; J: TRBJ1-1; size: NA; DNA: TGTGCCTGGGATAAGACGGGGAAGGCTTTCTTT; CDR3: CAWDKTGKAFF
D: TRBD1; V: TRBV7-9; J: TRBJ1-3; size: NA; DNA: TGTGCCAGCAGCCGAGGGACAGGGTGGACTGGAAACACCATATATTTT; CDR3: CASSRGTGWTGNTIYF
D: NA; V: TRBV4-1; J: TRBJ1-1; size: NA; DNA: TGCGCCAGCAGCCAAGATGGGAGGGTAAGGGACACTGAAGCTTTCTTT; CDR3: CASSQDGRVRDTEAFF
D: TRBD2; V: TRBV5-1; J: TRBJ2-2; size: NA; DNA: TGCGCCAGCAGCATGGGACTAGCGGAGACCGGGGAGCTGTTTTTT; CDR3: CASSMGLAETGELFF
D: TRBD1; V: TRBV9; J: TRBJ2-1; size: NA; DNA: TGTGCCAGCGGCGGACAGGGGCAAAGCTCCTACAATGAGCAGTTCTTC; CDR3: CASGGQGQSSYNEQFF
D: TRBD1; V: TRBV2; J: TRBJ1-1; size: NA; DNA: TGTGCCAGCAGTGAGCAGGGGGGCGACACTGAAGCTTTCTTT; CDR3: CASSEQGGDTEAFF
D: NA; V: TRBV9; J: TRBJ2-2; size: NA; DNA: TGTGCCAGCAGCCCGCGGATAGGGGACGGGGAGCTGTTTTTT; CDR3: CASSPRIGDGELFF
D: NA; V: TRBV6-5; J: TRBJ2-7; size: once; DNA: TGTGCCAGCAGCACAGCGGACGGCTCCTACGAGCAGTACTTC; CDR3: CASSTADGSYEQYF
D: TRBD1; V: TRBV7-7; J: TRBJ2-2; size: NA; DNA: TGTGCTAGCAGCTCCGGGACAGATACCGGGGAGCTGTTTTTT; CDR3: CASSSGTDTGELFF
D: TRBD1; V: TRBV5-1; J: TRBJ1-1; size: NA; DNA: TGCGCCAGCAGCTTGTTAGCGGACAGGGAGGTTGAAGCTTTCTTT; CDR3: CASSLLADREVEAFF
D: TRBD1; V: TRBV4-1; J: TRBJ2-7; size: NA; DNA: TGCGCCAGCAGCTACTACGACAGGGCCTACGAGCAGTACTTC; CDR3: CASSYYDRAYEQYF
D: NA; V: TRBV6-5; J: TRBJ2-2; size: NA; DNA: TGTGCCAGCAACGGACACTCCTTCGGGGAGCTGTTTTTT; CDR3: CASNGHSFGELFF
D: NA; V: TRBV6-5; J: TRBJ1-5; size: NA; DNA: TGTGCCAGCAGTTACGACAGGCGAGGTCAGCCCCAGCATTTT; CDR3: CASSYDRRGQPQHF
D: TRBD1; V: TRBV30; J: TRBJ1-4; size: NA; DNA: TGTGCCTGGAGCCGACAGGGGTTAAATGAAAAACTGTTTTTT; CDR3: CAWSRQGLNEKLFF
D: TRBD2; V: TRBV5-1; J: TRBJ2-1; size: once; DNA: TGCGCCAGCAGCTTAGGCCTAGCGGATGAGCAGTTCTTC; CDR3: CASSLGLADEQFF
D: NA; V: TRBV18; J: TRBJ2-1; size: NA; DNA: TGTGCCAGCTCAATCCGGGTCCAAGGGGACAATGAGCAGTTCTTC; CDR3: CASSIRVQGDNEQFF
D: TRBD1; V: TRBV6-5; J: TRBJ1-1; size: NA; DNA: TGTGCCAGCAGTTTCTACAGGGGAGATATAGCGGCTTTCTTT; CDR3: CASSFYRGDIAAFF
D: TRBD2; V: TRBV2; J: TRBJ2-1; size: NA; DNA: TGTGCCAGCAGATCTAGCGGAAGCTCCTACAATGAGCAGTTCTTC; CDR3: CASRSSGSSYNEQFF
D: TRBD2; V: TRBV5-1; J: TRBJ2-7; size: NA; DNA: TGCGCCAGCAGCTTGGGGGGACTAGTTTTCCACGAGCAGTACTTC; CDR3: CASSLGGLVFHEQYF
D: TRBD1; V: TRBV20-1; J: TRBJ2-7; size: NA; DNA: TGCAGTGCTAGTCCCGACAGGGGCGACTACGAGCAGTACTTC; CDR3: CSASPDRGDYEQYF
D: NA; V: TRBV2; J: TRBJ2-3; size: once; DNA: TGTGCCAGCAATCCAGGGACAGGGGTTCCTAGCGGGACCCGCACAGATACGCAGTATTTT; CDR3: CASNPGTGVPSGTRTDTQYF
D: TRBD1; V: TRBV5-1; J: TRBJ2-3; size: NA; DNA: TGCGCCAGCAGCTTGGGACAGGGGGCAGGCGCAGATACGCAGTATTTT; CDR3: CASSLGQGAGADTQYF
D: TRBD1; V: TRBV5-1; J: TRBJ2-7; size: NA; DNA: TGCGCCAGCAGCCCCATACAGGGGCCCTACGAGCAGTACTTC; CDR3: CASSPIQGPYEQYF
D: TRBD2; V: TRBV7-2; J: TRBJ2-1; size: NA; DNA: TGTGCCAGCAGCCCCAGACTAGCGGGGGTTGGGGAGCAGTTCTTC; CDR3: CASSPRLAGVGEQFF
D: TRBD2; V: TRBV5-1; J: TRBJ2-5; size: NA; DNA: TGCGCCAGCAGCCCCCCTATAGCGGGGGGGGTGGAGACCCAGTACTTC; CDR3: CASSPPIAGGVETQYF
D: NA; V: TRBV27; J: TRBJ2-7; size: NA; DNA: TGTGCCAGCAGTCCGCAGGAATTCGGGGACGAGCAGTACTTC; CDR3: CASSPQEFGDEQYF
D: NA; V: TRBV7-2; J: TRBJ2-7; size: NA; DNA: TGTGCCAGCAGCTTAGGCGGCGGGGCAAGCTCCTACGAGCAGTACTTC; CDR3: CASSLGGGASSYEQYF
D: TRBD1; V: TRBV7-9; J: TRBJ1-4; size: NA; DNA: TGTGCCAGCAGCTCCGGGACAGGGCCCGCAAAACTGTTTTTT; CDR3: CASSSGTGPAKLFF
D: TRBD1; V: TRBV5-1; J: TRBJ2-3; size: NA; DNA: TGCGCCAGCAGCTTGGAGGGACAGGGGTCACAGGGTACGCAGTATTTT; CDR3: CASSLEGQGSQGTQYF
D: NA; V: TRBV27; J: TRBJ2-1; size: NA; DNA: TGTGCCAGCAGTCAGATACTAGGAAACAATGAGCAGTTCTTC; CDR3: CASSQILGNNEQFF